The source of this T cell receptor (beta chain) is a study of T cells in Graves' hyperthyroidism and ophthalmopathy. Broader study findings: Progression to ophthalmopathy was predicted a median of 6.5 months early.

The germline CDR1 and CDR2 sequences are SGDLS and YYNGEE. V lost 4 bases and J 2 bases, leaving 13 bases between the germline ends. CDR3 length: 14 amino acids. Amplification yielded TCR beta CDR3 regions, with RNA transcripts as the source. TCR CDR3 regions were first amplified by RT-PCR with HTBI primers. MiXCR was run by TCRdb on the multiplex PCR reads, yielding one entry per CDR3 protein. The sample has approximately 400,000 distinct CDR3 sequences, around 14% seen once. This clonotype was detected a few times. The antigen remains unidentified. Sequencing used blood. The rearrangement uses TRBV9 and TRBJ2-7; D tentatively fits TRBD1 or TRBD2 (5 bases each). The receptor was isolated from a woman aged 55-69 years with Graves' hyperthyroidism. The DNA for the CDR3 is TGTGCCAGCAGCTCAACCGGGACGACCTACGAGCAGTACTTC. Translation gives CASSSTGTTYEQYF.